The subject of this entry is one T cell receptor (beta chain). These data originate in a study of blood T cells in healthy people across ages. Germline V CDR1 and CDR2: MGHDK, SYGVNS. The CDR3 contains 14 residues. A sample-barcoded 5' primer and a J-beta primer mix were used in a second PCR of roughly 6 to 11 cycles. Tags on each cDNA molecule came from a template-switch adaptor with 12 random nucleotides. MiXCR, run by TCRdb on the 5' RACE reads, gives a single entry per CDR3 protein. The repertoire consists of over a million distinct CDR3 sequences, with roughly 59% occurring once and the leading ten covering over 6.5%.

This clonotype was sampled from a man between 18 and 29 years old in good health. The sample consisted of blood. This rearrangement joins TRBV25-1 to TRBJ2-5, with D perhaps TRBD1 or TRBD2 (5 bases each). TRBJ2-7 explains the end of the DNA better; the J call may be wrong. The CDR3 spells CASRRDRRRYEQYF. Written as DNA, the CDR3 is TGTGCCAGCAGACGGGACCGCCGCCGCTACGAGCAGTACTTC.